The 7 T cell receptor beta chains below come from one sample, sequenced in a study of blood T cell repertoires in COVID-19. Profiling relied on immunoSEQ multiplex PCR, and the TCRdb table lists in-frame clones only, not all of them. The table lists 250,000 to 300,000 clones, around 91% of them singletons, with around 13% in the top ten. Sequencing input: peripheral blood. These receptors were collected from an older woman with acute or convalescent COVID-19.

The chain combines TRBV4-2 with TRBJ2-2, with 7 bases fitting TRBD2. V shed 0 bases, J shed 0 bases, and the junction held 10 bases outside the gene matches. Germline CDR1 LGHNA, CDR2 YNFKEQ. The CDR3 covers 19 residues. This CDR3 reads CASSQDWLAETANTGELFF. Here the CDR3 DNA reads TGTGCCAGCAGCCAAGATTGGCTAGCGGAAACTGCGAACACCGGGGAGCTGTTTTTT.

The chain joins TRBV5-4 to TRBJ2-1, with a weak D call TRBD1 (6 bases). V was shortened by 1 base and J by 5 bases, with 10 bases between the two germline ends. Germline values: CDR1 SGHNT, CDR2 YYREEE (reference sequence). The CDR3 totals 14 residues. The CDR3 DNA reads TGTGCCAGCAGCTTGACAGGGATAGACAATGAGCAGTTCTTC. This codes for CASSLTGIDNEQFF. Based on the CDR3 plus reference TRBV5-4 and TRBJ2-1, the full variable domain is ETGVTQSPTHLIKTRGQQVTLRCSSQSGHNTVSWYQQALGQGPQFIFQYYREEENGRGNFPPRFSGLQFPNYSSELNVNALELDDSALYLCASSLTGIDNEQFFGPGTRLTVL.

The chain has TRBV28 and TRBJ1-5; D not certain. The CDR3 loop spans 19 amino acids. The germline V gene has CDR1 MDHEN and CDR2 SYDVKM. V was pared by 5 bases and J by 0 bases, with 23 bases between. The CDR3 region is CASSPTPVKTIYSNQPQHF. The CDR3 DNA follows: TGTGCCAGCAGTCCTACCCCCGTAAAAACCATTTATAGCAATCAGCCCCAGCATTTT.

The J gene is TRBJ1-4, the V gene TRBV19; D may be TRBD1 (5 bases). The CDR3 consists of 13 residues. Germline CDR1 and CDR2: LNHDA and SQIVND (reference sequence). V was trimmed by 7 bases and J by 7 bases, leaving 13 bases between them. The CDR3 sequence: CASKARVLEKLFF. Here the CDR3 DNA reads TGTGCCAGTAAGGCCAGGGTTCTTGAAAAACTGTTTTTT.

The chain is built from TRBV28 and TRBJ2-7; TRBD2 is a possible D gene (6 bases). Per the germline V gene, CDR1 is MDHEN and CDR2 is SYDVKM. The CDR3 is 15 residues long. V gave up 6 bases and J gave up 1 base, with 16 bases separating them. In DNA, the CDR3 is TGTGCCAGCAGCTCCCCGGGGGACCCATCCTACGAGCAGTACTTC. As protein: CASSSPGDPSYEQYF.

The chain uses TRBV19 and TRBJ1-1, with D hard to call. CDR1 and CDR2 from the germline V gene are LNHDA and SQIVND (reference sequence). Trimming pared 6 bases from V and 4 bases from J, leaving 9 bases between. The CDR3 covers 12 residues. CDR3 DNA sequence: TGTGCCAGTAGGAGACCGGGCACTGAAGCTTTCTTT. Amino acids: CASRRPGTEAFF.

The V call is TRBV5-4, the J call TRBJ2-7; D remains ambiguous. The CDR3 totals 15 residues. The V end lost 0 bases, the J end lost 0 bases, and 10 bases lay between the germline ends. Germline assignment: CDR1 SGHNT and CDR2 YYREEE (reference sequence). This chain's CDR3 is CASSLAGLSSYEQYF. The CDR3 region has the DNA TGTGCCAGCAGCTTGGCCGGTCTAAGCTCCTACGAGCAGTACTTC.